This TCR beta chain was observed in a study of vaccination effects on CD4 cells after COVID-19. Whole-study results and caveats: Common cold coronavirus cross-reactivity was shown by only 1 of 255 vaccine-induced clones in healthy vaccinees.

The CDR3 runs to 17 residues. The V and J ends lost 4 bases and 3 bases, in that order; junction bases with no gene match: 10. Germline assignment: CDR1 MRHNA and CDR2 SNTAGT. Prior to sequencing, the ViraFEST assay stimulated PBMC with viral peptide pools, which expanded the antigen-specific CD4+ T cells. Having been cultured for around ten days, the cells underwent CD4+ T cell isolation. Each vaccine recipient was nucleocapsid antibody negative and had no prior SARS-CoV-2 infection. The protocol was immunoSEQ multiplex PCR, while the TCRdb copy is restricted to in-frame clones and leaves out a portion. The sample comprises about 43,000 clones, around three quarters of which are singletons, and 11% rests with the top ten. Regarding this clone: Antigen unknown.

The genes are TRBV6-4 and TRBJ2-1; 9 nucleotides align to TRBD1. This sequence was found in a human donor who received a COVID-19 vaccine. Sequences were derived from CD4+ T cells from PBMCs cultured with SARS-CoV-2 spike peptides, sampled before COVID-19 vaccination. The DNA of the CDR3 is TGTGCCAGCAGTGCACAACTTAGGGACAGGGTCTACAATGAGCAGTTCTTC. The encoded protein is CASSAQLRDRVYNEQFF.